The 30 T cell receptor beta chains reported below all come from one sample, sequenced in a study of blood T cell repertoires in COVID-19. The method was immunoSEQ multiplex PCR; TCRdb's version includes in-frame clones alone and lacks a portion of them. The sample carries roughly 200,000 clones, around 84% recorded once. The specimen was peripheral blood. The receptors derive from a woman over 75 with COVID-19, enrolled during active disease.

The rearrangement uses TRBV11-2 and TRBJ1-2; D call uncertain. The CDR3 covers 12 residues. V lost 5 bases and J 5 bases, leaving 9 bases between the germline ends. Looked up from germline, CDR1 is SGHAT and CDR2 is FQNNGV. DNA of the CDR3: TGTGCCAGCAGCCAGGAGGTATATGGCTACACCTTC. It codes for CASSQEVYGYTF. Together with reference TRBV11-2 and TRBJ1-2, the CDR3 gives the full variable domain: EAGVAQSPRYKIIEKRQSVAFWCNPISGHATLYWYQQILGQGPKLLIQFQNNGVVDDSQLPKDRFSAERLKGVDSTLKIQPAKLEDSAVYLCASSQEVYGYTFGSGTRLTVV.

The CDR3 loop reads CASSIAATGGTGANVLTF. The CDR3 nucleotides read TGTGCCAGCAGCATAGCGGCGACAGGGGGCACTGGGGCCAACGTCCTGACTTTC. V usage is TRBV11-3 and J usage is TRBJ2-6; 10 bases map to TRBD1. The CDR3 loop spans 18 amino acids. CDR1 and CDR2 from the germline V gene are SGHNT and YENEEA. V lost 5 bases and J lost 2; bases outside the gene matches: 9.

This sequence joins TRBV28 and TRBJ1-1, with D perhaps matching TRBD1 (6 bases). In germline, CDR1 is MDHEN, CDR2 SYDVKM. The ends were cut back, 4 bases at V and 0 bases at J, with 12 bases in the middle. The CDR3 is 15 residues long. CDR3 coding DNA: TGTGCCAGCAGTTCGACAGGAATCATGAACACTGAAGCTTTCTTT. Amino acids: CASSSTGIMNTEAFF.

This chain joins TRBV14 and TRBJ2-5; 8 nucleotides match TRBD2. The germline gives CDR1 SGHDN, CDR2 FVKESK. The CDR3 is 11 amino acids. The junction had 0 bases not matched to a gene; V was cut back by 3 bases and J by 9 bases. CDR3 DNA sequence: TGTGCCAGCAGCCACGGGGGGGCCCAGTACTTC. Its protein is CASSHGGAQYF.

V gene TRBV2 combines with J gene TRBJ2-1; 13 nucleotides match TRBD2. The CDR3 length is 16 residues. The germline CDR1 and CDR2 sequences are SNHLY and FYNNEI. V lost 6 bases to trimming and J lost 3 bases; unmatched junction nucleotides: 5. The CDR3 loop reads CASRAGLAGNYNEQFF. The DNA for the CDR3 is TGTGCCAGCAGGGCGGGACTAGCGGGGAACTACAATGAGCAGTTCTTC. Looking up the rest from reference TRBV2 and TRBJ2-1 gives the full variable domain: EPEVTQTPSHQVTQMGQEVILRCVPISNHLYFYWYRQILGQKVEFLVSFYNNEISEKSEIFDDQFSVERPDGSNFTLKIRSTKLEDSAMYFCASRAGLAGNYNEQFFGPGTRLTVL.

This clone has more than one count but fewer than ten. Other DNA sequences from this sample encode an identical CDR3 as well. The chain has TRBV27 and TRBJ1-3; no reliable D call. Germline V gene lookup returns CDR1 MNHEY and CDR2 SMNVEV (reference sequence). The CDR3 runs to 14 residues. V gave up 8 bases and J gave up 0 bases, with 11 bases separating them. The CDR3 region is CASRQGGSGNTIYF. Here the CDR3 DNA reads TGTGCCAGCCGGCAAGGAGGCTCTGGAAACACCATATATTTT.

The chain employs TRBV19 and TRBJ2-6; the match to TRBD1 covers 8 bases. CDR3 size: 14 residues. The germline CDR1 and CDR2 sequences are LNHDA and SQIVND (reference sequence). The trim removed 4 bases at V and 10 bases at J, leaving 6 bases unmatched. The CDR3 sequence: CASSRQGTKNVLTF. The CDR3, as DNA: TGTGCCAGTAGTAGACAGGGGACCAAGAACGTCCTGACTTTC.

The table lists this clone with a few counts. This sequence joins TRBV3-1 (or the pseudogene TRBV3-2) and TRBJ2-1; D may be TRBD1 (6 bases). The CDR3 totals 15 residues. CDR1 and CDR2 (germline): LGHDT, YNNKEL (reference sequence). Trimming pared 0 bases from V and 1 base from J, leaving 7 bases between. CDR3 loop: CASSQDRGSYNEQFF. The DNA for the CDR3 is TGTGCCAGCAGCCAAGATAGGGGGTCCTACAATGAGCAGTTCTTC.

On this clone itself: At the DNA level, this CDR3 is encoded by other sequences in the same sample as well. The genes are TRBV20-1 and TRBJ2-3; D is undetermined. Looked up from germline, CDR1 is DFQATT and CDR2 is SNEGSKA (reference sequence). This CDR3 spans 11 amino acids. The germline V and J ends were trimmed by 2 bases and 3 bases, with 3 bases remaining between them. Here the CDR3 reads CSARSTDTQYF. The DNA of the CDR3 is TGCAGTGCTAGATCAACAGATACGCAGTATTTT.

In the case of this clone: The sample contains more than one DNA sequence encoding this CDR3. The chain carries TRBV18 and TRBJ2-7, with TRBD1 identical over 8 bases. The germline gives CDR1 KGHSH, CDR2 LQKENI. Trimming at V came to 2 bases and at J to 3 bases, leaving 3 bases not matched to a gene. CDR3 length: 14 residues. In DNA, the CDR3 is TGTGCCAGCTCACCAGGGACAGGCGACTACGAGCAGTACGTC. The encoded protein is CASSPGTGDYEQYV.

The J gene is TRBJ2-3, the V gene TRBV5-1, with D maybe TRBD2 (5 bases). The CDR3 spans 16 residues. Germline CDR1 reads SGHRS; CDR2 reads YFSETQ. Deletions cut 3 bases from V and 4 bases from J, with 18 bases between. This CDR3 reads CASSSMNPGTPDTQYF. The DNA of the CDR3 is TGCGCCAGCAGCTCAATGAACCCGGGAACCCCAGATACGCAGTATTTT.

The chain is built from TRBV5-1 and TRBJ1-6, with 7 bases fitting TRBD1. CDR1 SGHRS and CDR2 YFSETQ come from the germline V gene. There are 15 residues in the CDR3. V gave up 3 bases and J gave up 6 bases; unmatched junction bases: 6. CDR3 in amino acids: CASSSGTAGNSPLHF. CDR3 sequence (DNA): TGCGCCAGCAGCTCCGGGACAGCCGGTAATTCACCCCTCCACTTT.

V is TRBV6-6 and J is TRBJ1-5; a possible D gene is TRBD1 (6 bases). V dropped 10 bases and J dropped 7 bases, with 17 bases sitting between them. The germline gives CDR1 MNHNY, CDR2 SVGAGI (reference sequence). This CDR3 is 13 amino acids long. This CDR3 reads CAIRGRVDQPQHF. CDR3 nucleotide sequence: TGTGCCATCAGGGGCAGGGTCGACCAGCCCCAGCATTTT.

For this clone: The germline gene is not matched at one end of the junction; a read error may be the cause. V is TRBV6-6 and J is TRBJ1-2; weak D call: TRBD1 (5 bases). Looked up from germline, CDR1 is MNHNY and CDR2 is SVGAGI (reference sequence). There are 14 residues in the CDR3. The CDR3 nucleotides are TGTGCCAGCAGTCACTCGCGGGGGGTGTATGGCTACACCTTC. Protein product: CASSHSRGVYGYTF.

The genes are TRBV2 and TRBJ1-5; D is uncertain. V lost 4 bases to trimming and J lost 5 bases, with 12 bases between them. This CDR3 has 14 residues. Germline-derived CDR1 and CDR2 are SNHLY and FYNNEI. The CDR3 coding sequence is TGTGCCAGCAGTGCGGCACAGCGGGATCAGCCCCAGCATTTT. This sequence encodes CASSAAQRDQPQHF.

The CDR3 is CASSRYGQLLEQYF. CDR3 coding DNA: TGCGCCAGCAGCCGATATGGACAGCTCCTCGAGCAGTACTTC. This chain connects TRBV5-1 to TRBJ2-7; possibly TRBD1 for D (6 bases). The CDR3 runs 14 residues. Germline V gene sequence: CDR1 SGHRS, CDR2 YFSETQ. V lost 4 bases, J lost 6 bases, and 17 bases lay in between.

The CDR3 loop reads CASSYWGPYGYTF. CDR3 in DNA: TGTGCCAGCAGTTACTGGGGGCCCTATGGCTACACCTTC. The chain combines TRBV6-2 or TRBV6-3 with TRBJ1-2, with TRBD1 as a possible D gene (6 bases). This CDR3 is built from 13 residues. With 1 base removed from V and 4 bases from J, the gap between germline ends came to 7 bases. The germline gives CDR1 MNHEY, CDR2 SVGEGT.

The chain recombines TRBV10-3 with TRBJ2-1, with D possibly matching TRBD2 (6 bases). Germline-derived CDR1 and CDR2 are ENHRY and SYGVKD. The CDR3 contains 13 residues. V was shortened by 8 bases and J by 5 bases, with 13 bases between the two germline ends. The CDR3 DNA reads TGTGCCATCCGGGACTCACTTCACAATGAGCAGTTCTTC. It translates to CAIRDSLHNEQFF.

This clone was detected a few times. The DNA of the CDR3 is TGTGCCAGCAGCCAATGGACTTACTCTGGCTACACCTTC. Translation gives CASSQWTYSGYTF. V and J are TRBV14 and TRBJ1-2; D remains ambiguous. The germline V and J ends were trimmed by 2 bases and 7 bases, with 11 bases remaining between them. CDR1 and CDR2 (germline): SGHDN, FVKESK. CDR3 size: 13 residues.

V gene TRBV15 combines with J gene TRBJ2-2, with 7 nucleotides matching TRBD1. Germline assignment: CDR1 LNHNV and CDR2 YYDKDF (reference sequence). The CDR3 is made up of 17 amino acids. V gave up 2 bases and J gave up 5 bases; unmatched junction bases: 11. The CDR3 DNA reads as TGTGCCACCAGCAGAACCCGGGACAGCCTTGGGACCGGGGAGCTGTTTTTT. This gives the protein CATSRTRDSLGTGELFF.

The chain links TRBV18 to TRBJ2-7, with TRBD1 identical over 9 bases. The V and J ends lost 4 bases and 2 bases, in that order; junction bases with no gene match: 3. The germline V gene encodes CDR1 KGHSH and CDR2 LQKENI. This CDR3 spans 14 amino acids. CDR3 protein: CASSQGQGAYEQYF. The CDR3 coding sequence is TGTGCCAGCTCACAGGGACAGGGAGCCTACGAGCAGTACTTC.

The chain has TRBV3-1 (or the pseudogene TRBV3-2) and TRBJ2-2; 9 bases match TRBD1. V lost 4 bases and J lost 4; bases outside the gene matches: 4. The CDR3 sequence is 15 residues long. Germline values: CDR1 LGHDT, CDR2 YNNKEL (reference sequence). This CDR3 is CASSLGTGSTGELFF. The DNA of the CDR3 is TGTGCCAGCAGCCTCGGGACAGGGAGCACCGGGGAGCTGTTTTTT.

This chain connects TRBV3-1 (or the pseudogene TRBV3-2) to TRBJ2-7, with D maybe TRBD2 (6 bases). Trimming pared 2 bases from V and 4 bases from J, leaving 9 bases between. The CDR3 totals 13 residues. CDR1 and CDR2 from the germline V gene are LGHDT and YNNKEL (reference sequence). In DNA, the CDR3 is TGTGCCAGCAGCCAAATCGGGAGTTACGAGCAGTACTTC. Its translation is CASSQIGSYEQYF.

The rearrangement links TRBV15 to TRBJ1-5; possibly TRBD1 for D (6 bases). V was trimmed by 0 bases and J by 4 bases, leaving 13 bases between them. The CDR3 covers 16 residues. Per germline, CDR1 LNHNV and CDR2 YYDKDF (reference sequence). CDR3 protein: CATSRDRGAGNQPQHF. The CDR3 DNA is TGTGCCACCAGCAGAGATCGGGGGGCGGGGAATCAGCCCCAGCATTTT.

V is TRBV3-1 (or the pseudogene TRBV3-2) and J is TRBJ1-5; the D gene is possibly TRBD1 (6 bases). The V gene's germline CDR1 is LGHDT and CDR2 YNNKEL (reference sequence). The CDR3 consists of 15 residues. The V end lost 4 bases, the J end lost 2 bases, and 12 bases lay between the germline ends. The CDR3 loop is CASSPPGGGNQPQHF. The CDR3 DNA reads TGTGCCAGCAGCCCGCCGGGGGGCGGCAATCAGCCCCAGCATTTT.

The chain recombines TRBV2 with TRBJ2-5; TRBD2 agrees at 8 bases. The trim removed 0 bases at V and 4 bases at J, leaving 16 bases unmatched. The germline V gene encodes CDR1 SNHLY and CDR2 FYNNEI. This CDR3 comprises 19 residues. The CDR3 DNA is TGTGCCAGCAGTGAAGCGTGGCTAGCGGGTTCGCCCCTGGGAGAGACCCAGTACTTC. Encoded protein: CASSEAWLAGSPLGETQYF.

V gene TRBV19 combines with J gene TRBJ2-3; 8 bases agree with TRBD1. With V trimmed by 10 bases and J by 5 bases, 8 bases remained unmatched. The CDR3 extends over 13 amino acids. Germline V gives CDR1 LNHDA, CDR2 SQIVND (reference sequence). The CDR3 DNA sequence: TGTGCCACCTCGGACAGGGCGGGAGATACGCAGTATTTT. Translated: CATSDRAGDTQYF.

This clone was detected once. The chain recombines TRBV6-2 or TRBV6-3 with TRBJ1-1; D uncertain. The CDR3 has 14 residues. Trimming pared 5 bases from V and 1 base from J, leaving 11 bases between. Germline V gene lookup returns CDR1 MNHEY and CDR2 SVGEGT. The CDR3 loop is CASSDRQGNTEAFF. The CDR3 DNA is TGTGCCAGCAGTGATAGACAAGGGAACACTGAAGCTTTCTTT.

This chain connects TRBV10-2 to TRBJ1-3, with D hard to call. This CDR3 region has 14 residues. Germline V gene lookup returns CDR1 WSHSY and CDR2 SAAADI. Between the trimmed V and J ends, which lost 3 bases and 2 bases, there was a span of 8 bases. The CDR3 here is CASSEAGTGNTIYF. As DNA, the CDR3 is TGCGCCAGCAGTGAAGCGGGGACTGGAAACACCATATATTTT.

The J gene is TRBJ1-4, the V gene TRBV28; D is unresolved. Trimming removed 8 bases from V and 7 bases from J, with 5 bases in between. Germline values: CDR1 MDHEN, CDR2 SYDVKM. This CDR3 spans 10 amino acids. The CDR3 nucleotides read TGTGCCAGCTACGGTGAAAAACTGTTTTTT. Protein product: CASYGEKLFF.